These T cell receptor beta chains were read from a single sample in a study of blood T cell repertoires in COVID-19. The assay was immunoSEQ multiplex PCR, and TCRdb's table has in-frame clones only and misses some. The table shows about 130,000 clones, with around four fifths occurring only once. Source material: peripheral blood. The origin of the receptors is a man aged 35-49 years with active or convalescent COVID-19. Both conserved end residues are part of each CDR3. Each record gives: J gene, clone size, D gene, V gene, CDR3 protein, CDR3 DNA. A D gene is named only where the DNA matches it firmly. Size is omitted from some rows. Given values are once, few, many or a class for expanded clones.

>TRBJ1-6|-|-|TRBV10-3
CAIRDMTGTNSPLHF
TGTGCCATCAGAGATATGACAGGCACTAATTCACCCCTCCACTTT
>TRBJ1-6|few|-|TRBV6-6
CATQPQYNSPLHF
TGTGCCACACAGCCCCAATATAATTCACCCCTCCACTTT
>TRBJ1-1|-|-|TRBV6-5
CASSYSEPNTEAFF
TGTGCCAGCAGTTACTCCGAGCCCAACACTGAAGCTTTCTTT
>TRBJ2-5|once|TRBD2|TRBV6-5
CASRLAGMSETQYF
TGTGCCAGCAGACTAGCGGGGATGAGCGAGACCCAGTACTTC
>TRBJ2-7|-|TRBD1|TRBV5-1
CASSRPLDRAAYEQYF
TGCGCCAGCAGCCGTCCTCTGGACAGGGCGGCCTACGAGCAGTACTTC
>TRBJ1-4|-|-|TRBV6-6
CASSYAERGWFF
TGTGCCAGCAGTTACGCGGAGCGAGGGTGGTTTTTT
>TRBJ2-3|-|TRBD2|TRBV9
CASSVVGLAGAADTQYF
TGTGCCAGCAGCGTAGTAGGGCTAGCGGGGGCCGCAGATACGCAGTATTTT
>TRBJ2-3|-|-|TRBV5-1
CASSVGPTGGTDTQYF
TGCGCCAGCAGCGTGGGTCCTACCGGTGGCACAGATACGCAGTATTTT
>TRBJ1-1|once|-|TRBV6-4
CASSDTDTGTRAFF
TGTGCCAGCAGTGACACGGATACTGGGACTCGAGCTTTCTTT
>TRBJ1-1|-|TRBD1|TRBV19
CASNPTGGLEAFF
TGTGCCAGTAACCCAACAGGGGGCCTTGAAGCTTTCTTT
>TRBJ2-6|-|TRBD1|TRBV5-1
CASSGTGNSGANVLTF
TGCGCCAGCAGCGGGACAGGGAACTCTGGGGCCAACGTCCTGACTTTC
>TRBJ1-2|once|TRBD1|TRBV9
CARLRRQGAFGYTF
TGTGCCAGACTCCGACGACAGGGGGCGTTTGGCTACACCTTC
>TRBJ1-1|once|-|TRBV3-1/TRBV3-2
CASSQGGVNTEAFF
TGTGCCAGCAGCCAGGGGGGTGTGAACACTGAAGCTTTCTTT
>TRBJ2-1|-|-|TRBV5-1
CASSRTRDIPGEQFF
TGCGCCAGCAGCCGTACCCGGGATATTCCCGGTGAGCAGTTCTTC
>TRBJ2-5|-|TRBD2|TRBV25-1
CAITGEGPPQGIQETQYF
TGTGCCATCACCGGGGAGGGACCACCTCAGGGAATCCAAGAGACCCAGTACTTC
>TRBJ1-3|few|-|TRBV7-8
CASSSTISGNTIYF
TGTGCCAGCAGCTCCACAATATCTGGAAACACCATATATTTT
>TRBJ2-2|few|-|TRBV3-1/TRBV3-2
CASSPHGTGELFF
TGTGCCAGCAGCCCCCACGGCACCGGGGAGCTGTTTTTT
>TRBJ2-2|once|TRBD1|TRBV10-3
CAISEFRGQDTGELFF
TGTGCCATCAGTGAATTTAGGGGGCAGGACACCGGGGAGCTGTTTTTT
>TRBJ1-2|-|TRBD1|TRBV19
CASSIARQGNYGYTF
TGTGCCAGTAGTATAGCCCGACAGGGAAACTATGGCTACACCTTC
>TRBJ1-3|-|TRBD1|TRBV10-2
CASSLRQGTGNTIYF
TGCGCCAGCAGTTTGCGACAGGGGACCGGAAACACCATATATTTT
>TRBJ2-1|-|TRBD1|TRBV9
CASSPAQGASYNEQFF
TGTGCCAGCAGCCCAGCTCAGGGGGCCTCCTACAATGAGCAGTTCTTC
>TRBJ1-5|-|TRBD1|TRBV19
CASSTPRRSGGLVGNQPQHF
TGTGCCAGTAGTACCCCTCGACGGTCAGGGGGCCTAGTCGGCAATCAGCCCCAGCATTTT
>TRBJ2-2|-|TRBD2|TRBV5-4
CASSSISGGTTGELFF
TGTGCCAGCAGCTCAATTAGCGGGGGGACCACCGGGGAGCTGTTTTTT
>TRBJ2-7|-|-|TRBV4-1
CASSQGGVGEQYF
TGCGCCAGCAGCCAAGGCGGGGTTGGGGAGCAGTACTTC
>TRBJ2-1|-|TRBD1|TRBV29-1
CSADFPGTGGWDEQFF
TGCAGCGCCGACTTTCCCGGGACAGGGGGCTGGGATGAGCAGTTCTTC
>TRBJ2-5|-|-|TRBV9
CASSVDRGGETQYF
TGTGCCAGCAGCGTAGACAGGGGAGGAGAGACCCAGTACTTC
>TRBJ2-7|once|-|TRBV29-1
CSVTGTYEQYF
TGCAGCGTTACGGGGACCTACGAGCAGTACTTC
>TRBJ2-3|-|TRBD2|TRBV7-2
CASSLAKRGAGTDTQYF
TGTGCCAGCAGCTTAGCGAAGCGGGGGGCCGGGACAGATACGCAGTATTTT
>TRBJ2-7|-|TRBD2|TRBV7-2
CASSLRRGASYEQYF
TGTGCCAGCAGCTTACGGCGGGGGGCATCCTACGAGCAGTACTTC
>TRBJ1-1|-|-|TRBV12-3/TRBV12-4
CASSRLRDTEAFF
TGTGCCAGCAGTCGATTGCGGGACACTGAAGCTTTCTTT
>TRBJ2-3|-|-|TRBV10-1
CASSVGSVDTQYF
TGCGCCAGCAGTGTTGGTAGCGTGGATACGCAGTATTTT
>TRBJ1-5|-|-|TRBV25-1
CASSESTGPQGPQHF
TGTGCCAGCAGTGAATCAACAGGACCCCAAGGGCCCCAGCATTTT
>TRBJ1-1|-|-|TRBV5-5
CASSLANRVRTEAFF
TGTGCCAGCAGCTTGGCGAACAGGGTAAGGACTGAAGCTTTCTTT
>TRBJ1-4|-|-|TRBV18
CASSPSGEKLFF
TGTGCCAGCTCACCGTCCGGTGAAAAACTGTTTTTT
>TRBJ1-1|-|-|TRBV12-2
CASRPVKGHRNTEAFF
TGTGCAAGTCGCCCAGTAAAGGGACATCGGAACACTGAAGCTTTCTTT
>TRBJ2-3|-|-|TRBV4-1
CASSHTTDTDTQYF
TGCGCCAGCAGCCACACGACAGACACAGATACGCAGTATTTT
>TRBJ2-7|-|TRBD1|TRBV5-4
CASRPGTGSYEQYF
TGTGCCAGCAGGCCCGGGACAGGGTCCTACGAGCAGTACTTC
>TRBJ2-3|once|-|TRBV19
CASSILSSLSGDTQYF
TGTGCCAGTAGTATACTTTCTAGCCTCTCCGGGGATACGCAGTATTTT
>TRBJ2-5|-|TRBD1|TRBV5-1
CASSKQGLAQETQYF
TGCGCCAGCAGCAAACAGGGGCTAGCCCAAGAGACCCAGTACTTC
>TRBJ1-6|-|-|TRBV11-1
CASSFGSSYNSPLHF
TGTGCCAGCAGCTTTGGCAGCTCCTATAATTCACCCCTCCACTTT
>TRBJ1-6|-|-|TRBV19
CASTPGLNNSPLHF
TGTGCCAGTACCCCGGGACTCAATAATTCACCCCTCCACTTT
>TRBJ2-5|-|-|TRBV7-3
CASSLDGIQETQYF
TGTGCCAGCAGCTTAGATGGCATCCAAGAGACCCAGTACTTC